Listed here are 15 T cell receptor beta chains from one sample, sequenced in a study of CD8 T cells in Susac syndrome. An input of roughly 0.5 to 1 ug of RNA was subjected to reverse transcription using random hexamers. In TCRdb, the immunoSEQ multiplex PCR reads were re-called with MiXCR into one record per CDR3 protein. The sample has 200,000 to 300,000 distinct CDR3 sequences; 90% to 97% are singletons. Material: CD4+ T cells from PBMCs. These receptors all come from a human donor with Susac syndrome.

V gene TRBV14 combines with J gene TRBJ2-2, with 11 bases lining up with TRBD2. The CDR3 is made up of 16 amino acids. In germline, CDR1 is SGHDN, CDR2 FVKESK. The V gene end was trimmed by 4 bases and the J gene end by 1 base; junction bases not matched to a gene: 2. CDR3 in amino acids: CASSPGLAGNTGELFF. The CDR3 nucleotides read TGTGCCAGCAGCCCCGGACTAGCGGGGAACACCGGGGAGCTGTTTTTT.

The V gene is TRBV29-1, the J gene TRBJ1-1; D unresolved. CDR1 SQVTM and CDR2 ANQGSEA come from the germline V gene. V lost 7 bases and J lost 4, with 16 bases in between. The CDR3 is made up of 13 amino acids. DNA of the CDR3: TGCAGCGCTAGATCACCGGGAGGCACTGAAGCTTTCTTT. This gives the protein CSARSPGGTEAFF.

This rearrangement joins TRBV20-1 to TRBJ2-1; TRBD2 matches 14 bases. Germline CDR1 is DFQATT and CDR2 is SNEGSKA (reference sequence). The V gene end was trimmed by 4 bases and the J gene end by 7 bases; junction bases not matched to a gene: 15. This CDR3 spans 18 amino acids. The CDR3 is CSAKPGLAGALRGNEQFF. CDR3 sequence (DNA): TGCAGTGCTAAACCGGGACTAGCGGGAGCACTCAGAGGGAATGAGCAGTTCTTC.

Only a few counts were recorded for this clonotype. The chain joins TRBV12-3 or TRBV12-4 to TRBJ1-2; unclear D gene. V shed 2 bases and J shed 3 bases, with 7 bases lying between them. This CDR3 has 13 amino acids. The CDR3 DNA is TGTGCCAGCAGTTTATCCCCAGACTATGGCTACACCTTC. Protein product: CASSLSPDYGYTF.

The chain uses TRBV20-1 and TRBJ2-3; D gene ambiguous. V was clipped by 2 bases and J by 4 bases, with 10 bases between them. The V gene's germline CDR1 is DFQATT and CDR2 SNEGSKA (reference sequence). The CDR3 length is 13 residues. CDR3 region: CSARPVRADTQYF. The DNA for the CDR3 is TGCAGTGCTAGACCGGTCCGGGCAGATACGCAGTATTTT.

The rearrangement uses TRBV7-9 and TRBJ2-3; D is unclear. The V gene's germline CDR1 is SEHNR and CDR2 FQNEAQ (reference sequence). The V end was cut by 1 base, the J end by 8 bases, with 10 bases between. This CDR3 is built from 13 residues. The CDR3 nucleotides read TGTGCCAGCAGCTTAGGGGCCGGAGCTACGCAGTATTTT. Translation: CASSLGAGATQYF.

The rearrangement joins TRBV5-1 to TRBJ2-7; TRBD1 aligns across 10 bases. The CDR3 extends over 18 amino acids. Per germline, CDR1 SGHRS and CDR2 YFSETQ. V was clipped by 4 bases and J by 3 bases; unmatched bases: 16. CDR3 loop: CASSHSGTGDYPLYEQYF. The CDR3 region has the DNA TGCGCCAGCAGCCACAGCGGGACAGGGGACTATCCCCTCTACGAGCAGTACTTC. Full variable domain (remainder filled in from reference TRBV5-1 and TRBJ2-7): KAGVTQTPRYLIKTRGQQVTLSCSPISGHRSVSWYQQTPGQGLQFLFEYFSETQRNKGNFPGRFSGRQFSNSRSEMNVSTLELGDSALYLCASSHSGTGDYPLYEQYFGPGTRLTVT.

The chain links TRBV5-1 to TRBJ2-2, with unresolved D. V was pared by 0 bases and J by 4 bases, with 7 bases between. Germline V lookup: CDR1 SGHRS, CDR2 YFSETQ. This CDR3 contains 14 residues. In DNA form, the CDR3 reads TGCGCCAGCAGCTTGGGACTTCGCACCGGGGAGCTGTTTTTT. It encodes CASSLGLRTGELFF.

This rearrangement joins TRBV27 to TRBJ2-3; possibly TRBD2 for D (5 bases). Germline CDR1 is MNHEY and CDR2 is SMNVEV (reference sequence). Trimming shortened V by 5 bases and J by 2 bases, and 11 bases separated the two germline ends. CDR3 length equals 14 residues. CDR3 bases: TGTGCCAGCAGTCTAACTAGTCCCACAGATACGCAGTATTTT. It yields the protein CASSLTSPTDTQYF.

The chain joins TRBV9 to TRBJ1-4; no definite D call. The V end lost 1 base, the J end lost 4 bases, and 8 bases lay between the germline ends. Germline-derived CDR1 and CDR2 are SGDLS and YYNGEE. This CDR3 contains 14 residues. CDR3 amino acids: CASSVWGFNEKLFF. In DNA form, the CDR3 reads TGTGCCAGCAGCGTATGGGGTTTTAATGAAAAACTGTTTTTT.

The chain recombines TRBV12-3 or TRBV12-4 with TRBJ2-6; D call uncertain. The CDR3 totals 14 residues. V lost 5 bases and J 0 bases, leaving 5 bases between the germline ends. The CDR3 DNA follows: TGTGCCAGCAGTAGCTTCTCTGGGGCCAACGTCCTGACTTTC. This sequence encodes CASSSFSGANVLTF.

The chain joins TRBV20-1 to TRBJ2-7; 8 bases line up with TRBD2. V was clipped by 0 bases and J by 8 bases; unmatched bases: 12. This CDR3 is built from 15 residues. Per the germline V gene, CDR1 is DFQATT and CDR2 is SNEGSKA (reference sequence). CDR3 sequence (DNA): TGCAGTGCTAGAGAAATCAGCGGGAGTAGTACGAAGCAGTACTTC. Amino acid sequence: CSAREISGSSTKQYF.

The DNA for the CDR3 is TGTGCCAGCTCCGACAGTATGAACACTGAAGCTTTCTTT. Amino acid sequence: CASSDSMNTEAFF. The chain has TRBV18 and TRBJ1-1, with a weak D call TRBD1 (5 bases). CDR3 length: 13 residues. The germline V and J ends were trimmed by 6 bases and 0 bases, with 8 bases remaining between them. Germline V gene lookup returns CDR1 KGHSH and CDR2 LQKENI.

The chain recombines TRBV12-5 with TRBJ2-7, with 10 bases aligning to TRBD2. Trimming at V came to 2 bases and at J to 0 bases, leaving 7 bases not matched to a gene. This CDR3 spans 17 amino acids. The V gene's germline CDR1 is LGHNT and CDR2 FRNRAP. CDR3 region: CASGLRLAGALSYEQYF. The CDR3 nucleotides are TGTGCTAGTGGTTTGCGGCTAGCGGGAGCCCTCTCCTACGAGCAGTACTTC.

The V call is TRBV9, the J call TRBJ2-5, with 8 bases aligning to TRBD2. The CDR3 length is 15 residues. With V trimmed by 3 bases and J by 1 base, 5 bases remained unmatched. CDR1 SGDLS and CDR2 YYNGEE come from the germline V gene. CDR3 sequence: CASSGTSGGQETQYF. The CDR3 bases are TGTGCCAGCAGCGGCACTAGCGGAGGCCAAGAGACCCAGTACTTC.